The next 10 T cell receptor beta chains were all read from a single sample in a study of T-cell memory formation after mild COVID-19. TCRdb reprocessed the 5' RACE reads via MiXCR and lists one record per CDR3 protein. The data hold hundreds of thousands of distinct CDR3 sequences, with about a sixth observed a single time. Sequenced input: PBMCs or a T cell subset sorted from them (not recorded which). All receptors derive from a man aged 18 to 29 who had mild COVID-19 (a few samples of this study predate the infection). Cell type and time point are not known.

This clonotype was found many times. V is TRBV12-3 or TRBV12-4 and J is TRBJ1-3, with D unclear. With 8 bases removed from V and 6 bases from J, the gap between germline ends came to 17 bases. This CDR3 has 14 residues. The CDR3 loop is CASSETWTENTIYF. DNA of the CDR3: TGTGCCAGCTCGGAGACCTGGACGGAAAACACCATATATTTT.

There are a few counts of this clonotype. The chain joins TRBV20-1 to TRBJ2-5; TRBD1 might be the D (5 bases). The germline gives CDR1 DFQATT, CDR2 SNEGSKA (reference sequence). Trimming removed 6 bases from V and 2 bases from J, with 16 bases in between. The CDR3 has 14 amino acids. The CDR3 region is CSAVKPRTQETQYF. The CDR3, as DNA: TGCAGTGCCGTCAAGCCCAGGACACAAGAGACCCAGTACTTC.

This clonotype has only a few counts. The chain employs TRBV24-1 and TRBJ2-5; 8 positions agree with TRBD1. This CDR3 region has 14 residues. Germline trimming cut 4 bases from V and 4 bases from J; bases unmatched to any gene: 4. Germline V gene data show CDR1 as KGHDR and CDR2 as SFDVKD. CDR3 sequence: CATSDSDRGETQYF. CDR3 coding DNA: TGTGCCACCAGTGACTCCGACAGGGGAGAGACCCAGTACTTC.

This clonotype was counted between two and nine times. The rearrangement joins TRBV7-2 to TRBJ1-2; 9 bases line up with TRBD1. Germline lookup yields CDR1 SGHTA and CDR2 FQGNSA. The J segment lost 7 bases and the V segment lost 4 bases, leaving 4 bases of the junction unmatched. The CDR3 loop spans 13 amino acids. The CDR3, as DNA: TGTGCCAGCAGCTGGACAGGGGAGGGTGGCTACACCTTC. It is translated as CASSWTGEGGYTF.

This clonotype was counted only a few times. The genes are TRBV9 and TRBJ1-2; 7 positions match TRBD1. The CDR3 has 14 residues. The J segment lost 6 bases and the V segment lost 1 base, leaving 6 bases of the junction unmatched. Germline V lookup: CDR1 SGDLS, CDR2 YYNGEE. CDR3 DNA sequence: TGTGCCAGCAGCGTACCAGGGGGGGGAAATGGCTACACCTTC. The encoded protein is CASSVPGGGNGYTF.

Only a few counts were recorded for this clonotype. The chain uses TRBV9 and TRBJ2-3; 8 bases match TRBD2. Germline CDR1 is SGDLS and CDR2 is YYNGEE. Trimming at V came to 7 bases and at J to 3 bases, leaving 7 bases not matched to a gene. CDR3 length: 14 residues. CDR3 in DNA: TGTGCCAGCCGCCCGGGGGGGCAAACAGATACGCAGTATTTT. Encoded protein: CASRPGGQTDTQYF.

The CDR3 protein is CASSPGLFGTDTQYF. DNA for the CDR3: TGTGCCAGCAGCCCCGGACTATTTGGCACAGATACGCAGTATTTT. The chain is built from TRBV7-2 and TRBJ2-3, with D possibly TRBD2 on 6 matching bases. The germline CDR1 and CDR2 sequences are SGHTA and FQGNSA. The CDR3 extends over 15 amino acids. V dropped 5 bases and J dropped 1 base, with 13 bases sitting between them.

CDR3 sequence (DNA): TGTGCCAGCAGTCGGACTAGCCGAGATACGCAGTATTTT. It is translated as CASSRTSRDTQYF. The chain recombines TRBV12-3 or TRBV12-4 with TRBJ2-3; 8 bases are shared with TRBD2. The CDR3 has 13 amino acids. Losses at the gene ends were 5 bases for V and 5 bases for J; bases not matched to a gene: 3.

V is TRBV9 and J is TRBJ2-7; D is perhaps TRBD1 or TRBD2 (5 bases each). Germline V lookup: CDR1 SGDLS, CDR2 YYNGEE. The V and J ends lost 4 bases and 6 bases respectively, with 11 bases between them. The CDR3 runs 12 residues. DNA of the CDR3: TGTGCCAGCAGCCTCTGGGGGTTCGAGCAGTACTTC. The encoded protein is CASSLWGFEQYF.

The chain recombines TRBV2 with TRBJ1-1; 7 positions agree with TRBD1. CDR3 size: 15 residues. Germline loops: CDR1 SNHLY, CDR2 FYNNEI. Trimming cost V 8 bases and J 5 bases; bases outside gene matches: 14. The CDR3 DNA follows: TGTGCCAGCGCACTATCTGCTCAGGGGGGTACTGAAGCTTTCTTT. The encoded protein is CASALSAQGGTEAFF.